This T cell receptor (beta chain) derives from a study of T cell responses to AZD1222 COVID-19 vaccine. Assay: immunoSEQ multiplex PCR; the TCRdb copy retains only in-frame clones and omits some. The table has about 110,000 clones, about 91% seen once. The CDR3 is 13 residues long. CDR1 is ENHRY, CDR2 SYGVKD, per germline. J gave up 5 bases and V 7 bases, and 6 bases lay outside the gene matches. Findings and caveats of the study: In a largely white British group with more females than males, clonal diversity was possibly underestimated. Dominant at 160-218 and 743-854, vaccine-associated CD4 TCRs also spanned spike. Only 6 or 7 AZD1222 recipients tested seropositive at baseline.

As regards this clone: No antigen is known for it.

This chain joins TRBV10-3 and TRBJ2-7; 9 bases agree with TRBD1. Sequenced here: peripheral blood, sampled 28 days after the second AZD1222 dose. The receptor was derived from an adult who received the AZD1222 COVID-19 vaccine. In DNA, the CDR3 is TGTGCCATCAAAAAAGGGACAGGGAACGAGCAGTACTTC. Encoded protein: CAIKKGTGNEQYF.